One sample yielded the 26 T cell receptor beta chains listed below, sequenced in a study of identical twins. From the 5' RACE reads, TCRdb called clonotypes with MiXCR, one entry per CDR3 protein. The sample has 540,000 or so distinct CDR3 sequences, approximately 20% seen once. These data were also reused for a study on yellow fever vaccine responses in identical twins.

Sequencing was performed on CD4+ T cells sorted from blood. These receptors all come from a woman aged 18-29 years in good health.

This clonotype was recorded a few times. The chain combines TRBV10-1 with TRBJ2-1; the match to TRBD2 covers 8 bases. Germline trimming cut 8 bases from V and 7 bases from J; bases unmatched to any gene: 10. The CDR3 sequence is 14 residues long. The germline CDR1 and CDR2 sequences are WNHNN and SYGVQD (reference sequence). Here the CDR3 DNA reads TGCGCCAGCTCTGAGAGCGGGAGTTCGAATGAGCAGTTCTTC. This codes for CASSESGSSNEQFF.

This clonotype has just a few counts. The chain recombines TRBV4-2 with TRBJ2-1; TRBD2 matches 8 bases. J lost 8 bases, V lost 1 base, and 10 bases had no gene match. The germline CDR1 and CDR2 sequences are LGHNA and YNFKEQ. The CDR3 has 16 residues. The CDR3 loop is CASSQGAGGRWYEQFF. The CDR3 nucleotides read TGTGCCAGCAGCCAAGGTGCGGGGGGCCGGTGGTATGAGCAGTTCTTC.

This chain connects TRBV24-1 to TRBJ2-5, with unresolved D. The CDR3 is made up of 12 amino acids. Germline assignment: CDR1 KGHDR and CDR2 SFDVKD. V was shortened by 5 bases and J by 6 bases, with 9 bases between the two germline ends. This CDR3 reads CATSGLEKTQYF. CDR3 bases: TGTGCCACCAGTGGGTTGGAGAAGACCCAGTACTTC.

Here the CDR3 reads CRASAGNEQFF. CDR3 in DNA: TGCAGGGCTTCCGCTGGCAATGAGCAGTTCTTC. The gene calls are TRBV20-1 and TRBJ2-1; D not resolved. The CDR3 covers 11 residues. Germline CDR1 reads DFQATT; CDR2 reads SNEGSKA (reference sequence).

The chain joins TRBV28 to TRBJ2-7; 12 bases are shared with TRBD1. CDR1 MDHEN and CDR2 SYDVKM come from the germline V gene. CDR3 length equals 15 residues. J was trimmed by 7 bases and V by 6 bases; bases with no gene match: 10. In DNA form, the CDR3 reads TGTGCCAGCAGCGACCCGGGACAGGGGGCGAAGGAGCAGTACTTC. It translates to CASSDPGQGAKEQYF.

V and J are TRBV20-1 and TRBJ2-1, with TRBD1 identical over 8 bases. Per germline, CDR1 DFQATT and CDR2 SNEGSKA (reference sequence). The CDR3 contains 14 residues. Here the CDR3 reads CSPRTGQVNNEQFF. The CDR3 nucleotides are TGCAGCCCAAGGACGGGACAGGTAAACAATGAGCAGTTCTTC.

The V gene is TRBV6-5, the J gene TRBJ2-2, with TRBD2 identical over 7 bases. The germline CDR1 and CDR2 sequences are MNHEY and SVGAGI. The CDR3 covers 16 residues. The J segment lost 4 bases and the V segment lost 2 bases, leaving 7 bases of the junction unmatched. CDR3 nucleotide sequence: TGTGCCAGCAGTTACGGGCTAGCGGTGGCCACCGGGGAGCTGTTTTTT. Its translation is CASSYGLAVATGELFF.

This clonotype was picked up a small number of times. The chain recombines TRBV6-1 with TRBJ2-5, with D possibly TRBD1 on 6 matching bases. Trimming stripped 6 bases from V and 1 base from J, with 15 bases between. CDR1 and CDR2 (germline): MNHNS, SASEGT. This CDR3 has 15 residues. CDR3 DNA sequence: TGTGCCAGCAGGACTGACAGGATCTCCCAAGAGACCCAGTACTTC. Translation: CASRTDRISQETQYF.

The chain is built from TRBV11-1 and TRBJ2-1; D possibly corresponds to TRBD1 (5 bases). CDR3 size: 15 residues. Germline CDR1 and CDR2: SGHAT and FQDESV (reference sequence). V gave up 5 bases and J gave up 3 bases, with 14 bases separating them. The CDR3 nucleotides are TGTGCCAGCAGCATCGACCCAGGGTTCTACAATGAGCAGTTCTTC. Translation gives CASSIDPGFYNEQFF. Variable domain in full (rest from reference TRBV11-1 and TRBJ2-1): EAEVAQSPRYKITEKSQAVAFWCDPISGHATLYWYRQILGQGPELLVQFQDESVVDDSQLPKDRFSAERLKGVDSTLKIQPAELGDSAMYLCASSIDPGFYNEQFFGPGTRLTVL.

The CDR3 spells CASSWDRSNEKLFF. The DNA for the CDR3 is TGTGCCAGCAGCTGGGATCGGTCTAATGAAAAACTGTTTTTT. This sequence joins TRBV7-9 and TRBJ1-4, with no clear D. With 4 bases removed from V and 3 bases from J, the gap between germline ends came to 9 bases. The CDR3 totals 14 residues. Germline V gives CDR1 SEHNR, CDR2 FQNEAQ (reference sequence).

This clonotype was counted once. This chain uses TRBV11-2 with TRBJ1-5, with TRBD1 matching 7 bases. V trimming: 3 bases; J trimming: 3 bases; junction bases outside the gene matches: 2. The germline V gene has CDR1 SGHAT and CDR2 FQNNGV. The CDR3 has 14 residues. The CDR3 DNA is TGTGCCAGCAGCTTTACAGGGGACAATCAGCCCCAGCATTTT. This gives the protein CASSFTGDNQPQHF.

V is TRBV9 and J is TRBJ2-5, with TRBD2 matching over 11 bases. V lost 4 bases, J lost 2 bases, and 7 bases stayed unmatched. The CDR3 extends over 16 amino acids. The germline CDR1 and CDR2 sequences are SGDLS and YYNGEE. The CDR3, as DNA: TGTGCCAGCAGCTCCAGACTAGCGGGGATGCAAGAGACCCAGTACTTC. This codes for CASSSRLAGMQETQYF.

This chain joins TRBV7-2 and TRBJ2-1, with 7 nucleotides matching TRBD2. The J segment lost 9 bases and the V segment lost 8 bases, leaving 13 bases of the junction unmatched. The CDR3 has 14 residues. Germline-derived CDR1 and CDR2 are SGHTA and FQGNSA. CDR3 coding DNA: TGTGCCAGCTTAATGAGGGAGGGCCTGGGTGAGCAGTTCTTC. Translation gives CASLMREGLGEQFF.

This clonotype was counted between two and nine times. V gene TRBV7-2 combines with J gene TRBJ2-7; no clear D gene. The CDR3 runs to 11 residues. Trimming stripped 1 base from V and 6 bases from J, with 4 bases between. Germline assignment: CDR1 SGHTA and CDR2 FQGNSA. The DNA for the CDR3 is TGTGCCAGCAGCTTAGTACTCGAGCAGTACTTC. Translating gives CASSLVLEQYF.

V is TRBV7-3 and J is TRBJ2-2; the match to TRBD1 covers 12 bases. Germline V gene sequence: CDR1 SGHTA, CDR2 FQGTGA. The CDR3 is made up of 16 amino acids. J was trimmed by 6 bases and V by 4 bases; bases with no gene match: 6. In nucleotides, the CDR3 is TGTGCCAGCAGCTCCGGGACAGGGGGCGCCTCCGGGGAGCTGTTTTTT. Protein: CASSSGTGGASGELFF.

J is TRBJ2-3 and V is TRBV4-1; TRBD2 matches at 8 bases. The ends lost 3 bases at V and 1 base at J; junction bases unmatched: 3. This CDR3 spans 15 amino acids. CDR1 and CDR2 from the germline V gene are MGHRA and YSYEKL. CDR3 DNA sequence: TGCGCCAGCAGCCACGGGGGGGGGGGCACAGATACGCAGTATTTT. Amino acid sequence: CASSHGGGGTDTQYF.

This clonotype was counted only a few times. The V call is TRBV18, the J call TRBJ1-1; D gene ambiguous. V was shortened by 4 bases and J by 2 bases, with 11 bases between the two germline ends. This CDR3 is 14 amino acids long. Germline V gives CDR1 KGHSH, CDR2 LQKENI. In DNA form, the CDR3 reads TGTGCCAGCTCACGAGACGGAGGAAACACTGAAGCTTTCTTT. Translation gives CASSRDGGNTEAFF.

Here the CDR3 DNA reads TGCGCCAGCAGCCAGAAGCAAGGTGACAGAAATTCACCCCTCCACTTT. It translates to CASSQKQGDRNSPLHF. The chain recombines TRBV4-1 with TRBJ1-6, with D tentatively TRBD1 (5 bases). The ends were cut back, 3 bases at V and 7 bases at J, with 16 bases in the middle. CDR3 length: 16 residues. CDR1 MGHRA and CDR2 YSYEKL come from the germline V gene.

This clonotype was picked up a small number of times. The CDR3 here is CAISMGLTNQPQHF. DNA of the CDR3: TGTGCCATCAGTATGGGACTGACTAATCAGCCCCAGCATTTT. This sequence joins TRBV10-3 and TRBJ1-5, with a tentative D call TRBD1 (5 bases). Germline loops: CDR1 ENHRY, CDR2 SYGVKD. This CDR3 contains 14 residues. Trimming pared 5 bases from V and 4 bases from J, leaving 12 bases between.

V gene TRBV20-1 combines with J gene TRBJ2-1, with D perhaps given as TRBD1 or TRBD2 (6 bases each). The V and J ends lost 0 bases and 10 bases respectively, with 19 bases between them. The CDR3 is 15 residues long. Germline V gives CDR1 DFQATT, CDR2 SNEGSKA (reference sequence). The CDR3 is CSARDRIRGAEEQFF. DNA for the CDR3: TGCAGTGCTAGAGATCGTATAAGGGGGGCGGAGGAGCAGTTCTTC.

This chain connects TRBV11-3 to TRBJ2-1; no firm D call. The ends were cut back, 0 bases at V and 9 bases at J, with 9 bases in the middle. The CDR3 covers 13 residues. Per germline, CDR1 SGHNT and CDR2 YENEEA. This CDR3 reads CASSLDRLAEQFF. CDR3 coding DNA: TGTGCCAGCAGCTTAGATCGCCTTGCTGAGCAGTTCTTC.

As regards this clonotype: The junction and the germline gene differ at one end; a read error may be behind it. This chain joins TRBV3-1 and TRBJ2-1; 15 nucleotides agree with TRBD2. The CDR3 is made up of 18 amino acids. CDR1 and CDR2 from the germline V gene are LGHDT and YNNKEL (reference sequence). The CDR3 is CTSCATGTSGGLYNEQFF. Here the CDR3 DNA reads TGTACCAGCTGTGCGACCGGGACTAGCGGGGGGCTATACAATGAGCAGTTCTTC.

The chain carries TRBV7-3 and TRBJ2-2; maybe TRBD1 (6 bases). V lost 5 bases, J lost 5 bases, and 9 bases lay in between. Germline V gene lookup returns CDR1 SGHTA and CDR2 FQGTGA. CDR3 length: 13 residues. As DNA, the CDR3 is TGTGCCAGCAGCGCACAGGGAACCGGGGAGCTGTTTTTT. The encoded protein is CASSAQGTGELFF.

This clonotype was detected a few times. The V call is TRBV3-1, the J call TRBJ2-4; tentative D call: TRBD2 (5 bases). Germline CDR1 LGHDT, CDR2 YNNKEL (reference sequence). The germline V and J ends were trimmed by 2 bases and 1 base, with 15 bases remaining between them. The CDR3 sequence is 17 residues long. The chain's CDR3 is CASSQPRGSGAKNIQYF. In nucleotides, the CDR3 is TGTGCCAGCAGCCAACCTCGGGGTTCGGGGGCCAAAAACATTCAGTACTTC.

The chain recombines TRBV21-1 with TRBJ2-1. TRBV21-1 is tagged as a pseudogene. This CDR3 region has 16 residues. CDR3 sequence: CASSLGVRNSTYEQFF. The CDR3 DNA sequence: TGTGCCAGCAGCTTAGGTGTACGGAACTCTACATATGAGCAGTTCTTC.

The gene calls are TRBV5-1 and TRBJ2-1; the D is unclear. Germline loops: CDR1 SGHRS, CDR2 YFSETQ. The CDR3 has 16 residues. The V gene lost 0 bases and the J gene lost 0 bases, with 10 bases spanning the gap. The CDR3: CASSLERGVSYNEQFF. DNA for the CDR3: TGCGCCAGCAGCTTGGAGCGAGGCGTCTCCTACAATGAGCAGTTCTTC.